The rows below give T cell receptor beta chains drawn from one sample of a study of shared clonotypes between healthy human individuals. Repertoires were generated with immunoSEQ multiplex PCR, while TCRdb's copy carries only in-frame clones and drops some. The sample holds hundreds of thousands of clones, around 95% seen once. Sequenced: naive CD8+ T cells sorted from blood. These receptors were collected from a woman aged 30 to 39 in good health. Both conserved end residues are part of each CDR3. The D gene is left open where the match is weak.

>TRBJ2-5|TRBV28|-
CASSIPLEGQVTQYF
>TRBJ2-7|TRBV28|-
CASSLADNHEQYF
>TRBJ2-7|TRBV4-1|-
CASGVRLALREQYF
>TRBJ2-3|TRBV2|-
CASSGVGRSTDTQYF
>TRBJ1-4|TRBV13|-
CASSRGGEEKLFF
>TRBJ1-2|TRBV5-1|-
CASSLTGFRDYTF
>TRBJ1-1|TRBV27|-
CASSTTGTLNTEAFF
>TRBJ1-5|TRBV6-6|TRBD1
CASSRTGSNQPQHF
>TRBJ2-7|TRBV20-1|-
CSAREALEQYF
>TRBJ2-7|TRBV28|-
CASSLVLSDEQYF
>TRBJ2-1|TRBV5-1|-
CASSQSGTFNEQFF
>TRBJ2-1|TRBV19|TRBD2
CASTPGRALPNEQFF
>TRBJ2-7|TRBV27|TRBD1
CASSFGTGNYEQYF
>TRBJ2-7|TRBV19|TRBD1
CASSMVGTETYEQYF
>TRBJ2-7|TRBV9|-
CASSPPLSEAGTSYEQYF
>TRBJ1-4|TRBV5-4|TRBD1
CASRRAGQGVEKLFF
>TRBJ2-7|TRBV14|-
CASSLAGPYEQYF
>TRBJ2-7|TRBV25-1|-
CASSLKLDSRYEQYF
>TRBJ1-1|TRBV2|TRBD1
CASGQGRNTEAFF
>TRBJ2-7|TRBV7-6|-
CASSFYGDEQYF
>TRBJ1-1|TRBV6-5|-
CASSPGGANTEAFF
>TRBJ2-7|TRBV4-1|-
CASSPGPTNEQYF
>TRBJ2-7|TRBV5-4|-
CASSLRTSGAEQYF
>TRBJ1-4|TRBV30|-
CAWGSPIGFITTNEKLFF
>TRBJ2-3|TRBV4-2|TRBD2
CASSQDSGGGSRTDTQYF
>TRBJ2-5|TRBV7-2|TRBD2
CASSLVTGGRQTQYF
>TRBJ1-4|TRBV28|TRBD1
CASTGQGSHEKLFF
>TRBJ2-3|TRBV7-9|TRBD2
CASSFPTSGSFADTQYF
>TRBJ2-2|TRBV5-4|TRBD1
CASSWPGQGDTGELFF
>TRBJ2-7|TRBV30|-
CAWSIQGASDEQYF
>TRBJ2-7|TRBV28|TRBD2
CASSKPGTTFYEQYF
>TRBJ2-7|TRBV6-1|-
CASSELYEQYF
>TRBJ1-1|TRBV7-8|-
CASSFGVLTEAFF
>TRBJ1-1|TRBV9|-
CASSVATLRGATEAFF
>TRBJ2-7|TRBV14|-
CASSHGTSYEQYF
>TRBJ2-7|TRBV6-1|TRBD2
CASRGLAGGYYEQYF
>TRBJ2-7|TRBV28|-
CATGGSYEQYF
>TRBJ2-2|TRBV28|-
CASRRGPTATGELFF
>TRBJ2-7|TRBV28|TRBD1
CASSTVQGLNEQYF
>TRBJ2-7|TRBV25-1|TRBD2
CASSDYPSGRCDEQYF
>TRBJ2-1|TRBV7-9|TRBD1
CASSSTGGRDNEQFF
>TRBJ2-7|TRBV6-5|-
CASSSPQSRSSYEQYF